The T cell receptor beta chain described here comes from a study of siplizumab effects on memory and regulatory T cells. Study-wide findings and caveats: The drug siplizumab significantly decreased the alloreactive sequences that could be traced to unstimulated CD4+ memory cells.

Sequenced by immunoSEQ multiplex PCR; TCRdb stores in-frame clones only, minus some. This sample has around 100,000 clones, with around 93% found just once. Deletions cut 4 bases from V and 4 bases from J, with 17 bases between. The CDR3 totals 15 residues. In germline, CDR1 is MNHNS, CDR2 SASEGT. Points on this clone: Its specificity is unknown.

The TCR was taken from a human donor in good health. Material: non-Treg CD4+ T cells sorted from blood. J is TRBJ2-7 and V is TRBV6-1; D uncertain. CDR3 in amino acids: CASSAKGPLKYEQYF. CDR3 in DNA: TGTGCCAGCAGTGCAAAGGGTCCATTGAAATACGAGCAGTACTTC.